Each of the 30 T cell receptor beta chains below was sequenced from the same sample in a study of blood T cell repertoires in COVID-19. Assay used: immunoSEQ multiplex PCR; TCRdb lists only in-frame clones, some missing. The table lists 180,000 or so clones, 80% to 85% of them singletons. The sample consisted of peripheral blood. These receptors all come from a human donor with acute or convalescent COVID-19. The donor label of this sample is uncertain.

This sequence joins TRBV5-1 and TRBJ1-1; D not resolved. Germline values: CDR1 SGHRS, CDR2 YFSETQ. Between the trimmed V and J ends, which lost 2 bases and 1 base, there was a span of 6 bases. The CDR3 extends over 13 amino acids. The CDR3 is CASSFHRNTEAFF. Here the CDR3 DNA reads TGCGCCAGCAGCTTTCACAGGAACACTGAAGCTTTCTTT.

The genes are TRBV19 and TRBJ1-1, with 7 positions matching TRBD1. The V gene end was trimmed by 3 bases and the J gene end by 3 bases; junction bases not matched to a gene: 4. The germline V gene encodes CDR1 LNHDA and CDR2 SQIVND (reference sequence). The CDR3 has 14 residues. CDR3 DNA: TGTGCCAGTAGTATCCAGGGGGTGCACACTGAAGCTTTCTTT. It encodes CASSIQGVHTEAFF.

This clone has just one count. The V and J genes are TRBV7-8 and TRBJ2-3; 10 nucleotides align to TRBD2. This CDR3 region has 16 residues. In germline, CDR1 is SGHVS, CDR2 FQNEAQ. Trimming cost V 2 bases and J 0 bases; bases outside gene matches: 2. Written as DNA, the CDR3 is TGTGCCAGCAGCTTATCTAGCGGGAGAAGCACAGATACGCAGTATTTT. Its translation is CASSLSSGRSTDTQYF.

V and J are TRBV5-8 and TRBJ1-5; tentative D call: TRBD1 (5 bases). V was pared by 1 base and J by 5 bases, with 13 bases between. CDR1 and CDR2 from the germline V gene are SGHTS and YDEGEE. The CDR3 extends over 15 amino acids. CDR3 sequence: CASSLTGREYQPQHF. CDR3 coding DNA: TGTGCCAGCAGCTTGACGGGCAGGGAATATCAGCCCCAGCATTTT.

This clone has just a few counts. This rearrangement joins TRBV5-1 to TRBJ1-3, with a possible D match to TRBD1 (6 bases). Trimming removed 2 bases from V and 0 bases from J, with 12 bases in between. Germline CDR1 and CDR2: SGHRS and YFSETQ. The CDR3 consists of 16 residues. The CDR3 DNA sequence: TGCGCCAGCAGCTTATCGACAGGCCTCTCTGGAAACACCATATATTTT. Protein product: CASSLSTGLSGNTIYF.

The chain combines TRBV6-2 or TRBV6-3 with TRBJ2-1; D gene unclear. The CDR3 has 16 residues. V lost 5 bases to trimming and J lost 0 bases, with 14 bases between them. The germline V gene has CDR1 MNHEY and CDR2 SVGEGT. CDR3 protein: CASSPPARSSYNEQFF. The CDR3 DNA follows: TGTGCCAGCAGTCCCCCGGCTAGGAGCTCCTACAATGAGCAGTTCTTC.

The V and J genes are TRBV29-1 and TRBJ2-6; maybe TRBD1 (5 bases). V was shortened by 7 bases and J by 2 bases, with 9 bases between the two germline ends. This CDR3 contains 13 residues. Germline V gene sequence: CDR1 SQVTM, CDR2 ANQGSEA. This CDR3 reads CSATTAGANVLTF. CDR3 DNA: TGCAGCGCCACGACAGCTGGGGCCAACGTCCTGACTTTC.

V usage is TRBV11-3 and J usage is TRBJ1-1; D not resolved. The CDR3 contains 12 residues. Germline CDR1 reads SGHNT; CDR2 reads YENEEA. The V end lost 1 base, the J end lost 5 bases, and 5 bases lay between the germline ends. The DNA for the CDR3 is TGTGCCAGCAGCTTAGCGGGGACTGAAGCTTTCTTT. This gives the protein CASSLAGTEAFF.

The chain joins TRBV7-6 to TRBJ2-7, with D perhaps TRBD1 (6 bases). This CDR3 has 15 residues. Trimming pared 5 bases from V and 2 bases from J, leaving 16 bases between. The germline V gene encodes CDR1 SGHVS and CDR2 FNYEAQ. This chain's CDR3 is CASSLGQKTPYEQYF. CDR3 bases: TGTGCCAGCAGCCTCGGACAGAAGACTCCCTACGAGCAGTACTTC.

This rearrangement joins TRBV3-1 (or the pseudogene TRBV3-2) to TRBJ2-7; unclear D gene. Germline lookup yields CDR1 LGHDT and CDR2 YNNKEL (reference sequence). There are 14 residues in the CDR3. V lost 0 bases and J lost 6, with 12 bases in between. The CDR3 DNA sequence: TGTGCCAGCAGCCAAGAGATTAGCTCGGGCGAGCAGTACTTC. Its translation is CASSQEISSGEQYF.

CDR3: CASSDRGQWNTEAFF. DNA for the CDR3: TGTGCCAGCAGCGATAGGGGACAATGGAACACTGAAGCTTTCTTT. The chain links TRBV7-8 to TRBJ1-1; possibly TRBD1 for D (6 bases). CDR3 length equals 15 residues. Germline values: CDR1 SGHVS, CDR2 FQNEAQ. V gave up 5 bases and J gave up 1 base, with 14 bases separating them.

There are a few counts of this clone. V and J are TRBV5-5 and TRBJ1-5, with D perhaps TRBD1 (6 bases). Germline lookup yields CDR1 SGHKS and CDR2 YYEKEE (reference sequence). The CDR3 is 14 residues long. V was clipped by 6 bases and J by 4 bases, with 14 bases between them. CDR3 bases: TGTGCCAGCACCGCTCAGGGGCTGAATCAGCCCCAGCATTTT. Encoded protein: CASTAQGLNQPQHF.

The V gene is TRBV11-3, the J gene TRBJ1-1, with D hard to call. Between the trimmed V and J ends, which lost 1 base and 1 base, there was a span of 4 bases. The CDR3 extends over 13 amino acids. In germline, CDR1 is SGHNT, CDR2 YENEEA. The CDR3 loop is CASSLGQNTEAFF. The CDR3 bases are TGTGCCAGCAGCTTAGGACAGAACACTGAAGCTTTCTTT.

Here the CDR3 reads CASSFSGTDNEKLFF. CDR3 in DNA: TGCGCCAGCAGCTTCTCCGGGACAGATAATGAAAAACTGTTTTTT. The rearrangement uses TRBV5-1 and TRBJ1-4; 7 nucleotides align to TRBD1. This CDR3 has 15 residues. In germline, CDR1 is SGHRS, CDR2 YFSETQ. V was clipped by 2 bases and J by 4 bases; unmatched bases: 5.

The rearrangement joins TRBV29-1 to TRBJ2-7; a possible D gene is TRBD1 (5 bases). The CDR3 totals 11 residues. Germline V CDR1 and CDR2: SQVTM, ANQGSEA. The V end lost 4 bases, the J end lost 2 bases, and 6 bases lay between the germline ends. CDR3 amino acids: CSVVTAYEQYF. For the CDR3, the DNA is TGCAGCGTTGTGACAGCCTACGAGCAGTACTTC.

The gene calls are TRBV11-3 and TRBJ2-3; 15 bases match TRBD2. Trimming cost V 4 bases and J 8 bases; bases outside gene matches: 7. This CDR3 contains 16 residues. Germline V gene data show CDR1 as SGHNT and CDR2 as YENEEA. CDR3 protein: CASSSGLAGGRGTQYF. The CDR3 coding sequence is TGTGCCAGCAGCTCCGGACTAGCGGGGGGGCGTGGTACGCAGTATTTT.

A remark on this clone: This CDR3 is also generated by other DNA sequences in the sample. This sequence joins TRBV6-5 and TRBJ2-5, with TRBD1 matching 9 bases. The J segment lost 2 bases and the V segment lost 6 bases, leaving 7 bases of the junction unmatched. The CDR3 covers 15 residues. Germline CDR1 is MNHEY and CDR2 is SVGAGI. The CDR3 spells CASRRDRVGQETQYF. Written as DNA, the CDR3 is TGTGCCAGCAGACGGGACAGGGTTGGGCAAGAGACCCAGTACTTC.

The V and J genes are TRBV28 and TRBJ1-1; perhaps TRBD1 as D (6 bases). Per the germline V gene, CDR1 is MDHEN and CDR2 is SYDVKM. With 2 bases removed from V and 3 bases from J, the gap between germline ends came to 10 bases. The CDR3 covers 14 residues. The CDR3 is CASSLNRADTEAFF. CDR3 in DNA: TGTGCCAGCAGTTTAAACAGGGCGGACACTGAAGCTTTCTTT.

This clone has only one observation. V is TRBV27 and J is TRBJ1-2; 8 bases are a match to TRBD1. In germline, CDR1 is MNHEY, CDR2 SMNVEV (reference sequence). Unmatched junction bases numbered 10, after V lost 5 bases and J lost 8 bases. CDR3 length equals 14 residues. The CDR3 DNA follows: TGTGCCAGCAGTCCTAACAGGGGGGTAGGGGGCTACACCTTC. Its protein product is CASSPNRGVGGYTF.

The CDR3 DNA is TGTGCCAGCAGCCAAGAGGGGGCTGACTATGGCTACACCTTC. Its protein product is CASSQEGADYGYTF. The V and J genes are TRBV3-1 (or the pseudogene TRBV3-2) and TRBJ1-2, with TRBD1 as a possible D gene (6 bases). The CDR3 runs to 14 residues. Trimming took 0 bases from V and 3 from J, leaving 8 bases between them. The germline gives CDR1 LGHDT, CDR2 YNNKEL (reference sequence).

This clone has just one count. DNA for the CDR3: TGTGCCAGCAGCCGCAACGACAGGGGAAACACCATATATTTT. Translating it yields CASSRNDRGNTIYF. The chain combines TRBV7-9 with TRBJ1-3, with a possible D match to TRBD1 (6 bases). The CDR3 contains 14 residues. The germline V gene has CDR1 SEHNR and CDR2 FQNEAQ (reference sequence). V gave up 5 bases and J gave up 4 bases, with 12 bases separating them.

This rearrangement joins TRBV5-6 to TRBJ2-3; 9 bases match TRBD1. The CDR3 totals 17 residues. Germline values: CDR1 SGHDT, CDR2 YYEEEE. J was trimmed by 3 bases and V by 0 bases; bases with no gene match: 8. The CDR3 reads CASSLGGTGFVTDTQYF. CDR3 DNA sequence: TGTGCCAGCAGCTTGGGGGGGACAGGGTTTGTGACAGATACGCAGTATTTT.

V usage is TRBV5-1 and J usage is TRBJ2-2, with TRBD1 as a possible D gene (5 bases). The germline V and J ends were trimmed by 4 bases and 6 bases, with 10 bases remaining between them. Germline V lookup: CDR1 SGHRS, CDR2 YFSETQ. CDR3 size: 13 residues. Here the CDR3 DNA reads TGCGCCAGCAGCCCCGTAGGGGCCGGGGAGCTGTTTTTT. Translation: CASSPVGAGELFF.

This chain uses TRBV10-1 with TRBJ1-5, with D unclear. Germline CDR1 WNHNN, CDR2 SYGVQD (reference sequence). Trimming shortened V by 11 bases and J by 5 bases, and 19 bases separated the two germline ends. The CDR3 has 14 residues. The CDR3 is CAPVPQVLYQPQHF. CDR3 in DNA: TGCGCCCCCGTGCCCCAGGTCTTGTATCAGCCCCAGCATTTT.

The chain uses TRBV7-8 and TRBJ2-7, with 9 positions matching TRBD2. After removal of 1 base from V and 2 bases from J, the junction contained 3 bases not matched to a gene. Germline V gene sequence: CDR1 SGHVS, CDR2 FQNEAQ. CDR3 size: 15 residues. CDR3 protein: CASSLGGGGAYEQYF. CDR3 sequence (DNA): TGTGCCAGCAGCTTAGGTGGCGGGGGGGCCTACGAGCAGTACTTC.

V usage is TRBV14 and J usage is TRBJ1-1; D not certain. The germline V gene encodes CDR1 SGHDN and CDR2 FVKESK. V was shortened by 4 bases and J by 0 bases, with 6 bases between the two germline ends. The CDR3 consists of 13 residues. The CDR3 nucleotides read TGTGCCAGCAGCCTCGACATGAACACTGAAGCTTTCTTT. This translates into CASSLDMNTEAFF. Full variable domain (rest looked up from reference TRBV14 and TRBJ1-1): EAGVTQFPSHSVIEKGQTVTLRCDPISGHDNLYWYRRVMGKEIKFLLHFVKESKQDESGMPNNRFLAERTGGTYSTLKVQPAELEDSGVYFCASSLDMNTEAFFGQGTRLTVV.

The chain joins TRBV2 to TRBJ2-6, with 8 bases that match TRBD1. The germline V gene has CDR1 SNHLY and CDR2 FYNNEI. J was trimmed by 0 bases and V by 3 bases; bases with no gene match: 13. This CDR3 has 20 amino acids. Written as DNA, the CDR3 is TGTGCCAGCAGTGAGTCGTCAGGGGGCCGGTTAAGCTCTGGGGCCAACGTCCTGACTTTC. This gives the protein CASSESSGGRLSSGANVLTF.

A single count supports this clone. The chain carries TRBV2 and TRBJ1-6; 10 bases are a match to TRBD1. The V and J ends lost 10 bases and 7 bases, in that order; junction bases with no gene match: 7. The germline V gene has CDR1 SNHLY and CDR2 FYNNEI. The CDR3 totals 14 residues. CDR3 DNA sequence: TGTGCCACGTACCGGGACAGGGGAAATTCACCCCTCCACTTT. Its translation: CATYRDRGNSPLHF.

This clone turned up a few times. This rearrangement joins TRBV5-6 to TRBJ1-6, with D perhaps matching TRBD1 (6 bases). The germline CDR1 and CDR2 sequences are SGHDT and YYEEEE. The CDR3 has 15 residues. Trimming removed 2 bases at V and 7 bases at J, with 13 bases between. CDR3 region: CASSLWGLVNSPLHF. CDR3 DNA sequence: TGTGCCAGCAGCTTATGGGGGCTTGTGAATTCACCCCTCCACTTT.

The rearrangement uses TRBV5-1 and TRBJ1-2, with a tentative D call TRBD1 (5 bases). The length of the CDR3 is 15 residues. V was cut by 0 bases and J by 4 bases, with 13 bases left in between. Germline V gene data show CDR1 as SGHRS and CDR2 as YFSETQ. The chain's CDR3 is CASSLGAQVGYGYTF. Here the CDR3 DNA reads TGCGCCAGCAGCTTGGGGGCACAGGTGGGCTATGGCTACACCTTC.